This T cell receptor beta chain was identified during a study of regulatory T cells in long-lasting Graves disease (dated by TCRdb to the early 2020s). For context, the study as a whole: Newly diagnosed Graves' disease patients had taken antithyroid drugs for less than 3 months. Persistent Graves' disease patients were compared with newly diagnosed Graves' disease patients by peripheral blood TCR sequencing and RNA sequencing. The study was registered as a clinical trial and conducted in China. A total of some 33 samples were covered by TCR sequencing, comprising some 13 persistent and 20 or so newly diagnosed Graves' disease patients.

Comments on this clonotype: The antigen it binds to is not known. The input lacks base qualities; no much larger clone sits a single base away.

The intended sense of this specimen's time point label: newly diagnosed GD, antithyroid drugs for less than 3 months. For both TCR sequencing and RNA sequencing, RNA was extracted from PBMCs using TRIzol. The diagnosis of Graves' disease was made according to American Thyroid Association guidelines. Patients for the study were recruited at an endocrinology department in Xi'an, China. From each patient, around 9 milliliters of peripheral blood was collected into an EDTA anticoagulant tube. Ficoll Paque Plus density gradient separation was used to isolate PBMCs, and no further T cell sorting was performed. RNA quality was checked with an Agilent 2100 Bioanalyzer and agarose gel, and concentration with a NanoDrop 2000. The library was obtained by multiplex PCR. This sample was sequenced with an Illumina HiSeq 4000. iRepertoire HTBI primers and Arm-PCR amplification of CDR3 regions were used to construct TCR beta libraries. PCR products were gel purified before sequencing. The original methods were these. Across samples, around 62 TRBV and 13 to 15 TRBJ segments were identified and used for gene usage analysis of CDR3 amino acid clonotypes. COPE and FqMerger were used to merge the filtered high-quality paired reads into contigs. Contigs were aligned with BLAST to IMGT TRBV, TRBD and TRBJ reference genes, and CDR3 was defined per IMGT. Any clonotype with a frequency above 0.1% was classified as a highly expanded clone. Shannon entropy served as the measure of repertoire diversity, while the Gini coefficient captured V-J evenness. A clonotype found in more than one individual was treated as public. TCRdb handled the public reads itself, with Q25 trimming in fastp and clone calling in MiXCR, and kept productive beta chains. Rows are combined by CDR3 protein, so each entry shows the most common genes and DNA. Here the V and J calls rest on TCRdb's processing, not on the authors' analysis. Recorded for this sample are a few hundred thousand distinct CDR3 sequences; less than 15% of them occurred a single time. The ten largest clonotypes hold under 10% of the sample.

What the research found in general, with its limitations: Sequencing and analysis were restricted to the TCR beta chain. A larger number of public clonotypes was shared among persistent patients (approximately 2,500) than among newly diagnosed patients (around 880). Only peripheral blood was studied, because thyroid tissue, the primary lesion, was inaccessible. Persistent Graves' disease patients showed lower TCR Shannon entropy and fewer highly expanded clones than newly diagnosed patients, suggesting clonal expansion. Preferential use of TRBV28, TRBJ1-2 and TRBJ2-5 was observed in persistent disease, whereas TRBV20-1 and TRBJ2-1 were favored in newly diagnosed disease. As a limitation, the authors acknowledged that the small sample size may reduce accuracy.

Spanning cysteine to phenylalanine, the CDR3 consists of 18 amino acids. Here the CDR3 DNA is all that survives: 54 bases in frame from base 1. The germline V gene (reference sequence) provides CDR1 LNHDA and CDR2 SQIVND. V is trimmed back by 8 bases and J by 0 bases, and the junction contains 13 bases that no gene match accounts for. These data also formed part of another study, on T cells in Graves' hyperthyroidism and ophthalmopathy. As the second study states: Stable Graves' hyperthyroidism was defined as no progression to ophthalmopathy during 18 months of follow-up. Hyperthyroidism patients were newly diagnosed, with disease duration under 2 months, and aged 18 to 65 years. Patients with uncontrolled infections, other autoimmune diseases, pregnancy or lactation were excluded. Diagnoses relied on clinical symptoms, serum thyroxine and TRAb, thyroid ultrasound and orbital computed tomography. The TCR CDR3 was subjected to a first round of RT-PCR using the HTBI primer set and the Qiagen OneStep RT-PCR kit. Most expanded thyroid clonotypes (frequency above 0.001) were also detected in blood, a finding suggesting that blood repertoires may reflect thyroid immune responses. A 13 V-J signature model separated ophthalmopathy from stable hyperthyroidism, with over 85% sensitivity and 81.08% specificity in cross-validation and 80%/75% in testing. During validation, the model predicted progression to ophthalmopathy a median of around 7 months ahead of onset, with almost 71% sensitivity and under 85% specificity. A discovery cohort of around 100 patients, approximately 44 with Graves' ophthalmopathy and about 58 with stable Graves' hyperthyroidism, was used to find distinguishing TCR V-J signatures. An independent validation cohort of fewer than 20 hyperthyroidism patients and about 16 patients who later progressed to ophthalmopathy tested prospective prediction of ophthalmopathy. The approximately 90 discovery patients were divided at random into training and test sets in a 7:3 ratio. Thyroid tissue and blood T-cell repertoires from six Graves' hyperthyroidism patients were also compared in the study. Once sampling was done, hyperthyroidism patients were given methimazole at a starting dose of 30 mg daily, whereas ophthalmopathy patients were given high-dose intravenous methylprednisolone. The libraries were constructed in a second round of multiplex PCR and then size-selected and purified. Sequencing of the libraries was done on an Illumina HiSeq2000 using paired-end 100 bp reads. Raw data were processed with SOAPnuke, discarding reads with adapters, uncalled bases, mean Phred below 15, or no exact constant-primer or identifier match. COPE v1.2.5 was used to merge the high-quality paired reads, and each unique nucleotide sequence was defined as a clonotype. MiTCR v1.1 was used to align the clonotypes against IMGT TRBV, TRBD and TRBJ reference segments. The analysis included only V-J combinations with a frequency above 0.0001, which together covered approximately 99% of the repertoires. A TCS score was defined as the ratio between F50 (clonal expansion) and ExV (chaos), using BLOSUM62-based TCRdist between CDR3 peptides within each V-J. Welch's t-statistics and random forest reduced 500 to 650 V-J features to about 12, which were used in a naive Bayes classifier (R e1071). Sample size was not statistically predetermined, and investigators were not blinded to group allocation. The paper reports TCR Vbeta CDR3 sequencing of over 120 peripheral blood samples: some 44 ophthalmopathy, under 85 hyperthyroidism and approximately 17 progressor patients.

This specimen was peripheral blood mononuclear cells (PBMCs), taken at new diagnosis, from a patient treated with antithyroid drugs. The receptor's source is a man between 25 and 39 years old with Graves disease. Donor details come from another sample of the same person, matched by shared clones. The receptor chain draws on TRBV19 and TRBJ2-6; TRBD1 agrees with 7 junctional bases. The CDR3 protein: CASYPGTEPYSGANVLTF. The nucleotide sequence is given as TGTGCCAGTTACCCAGGGACAGAACCTTACTCTGGGGCCAACGTCCTGACTTTC.